This T cell receptor beta chain is from a study of blood T cell repertoires in COVID-19. Study background: Donors in the United States, Italy and Spain gave samples during acute or convalescent COVID-19. Sample material is recorded as cDNA or gDNA derived from T cells, B-cell-depleted T cells, or PBMCs.

This CDR3 region has 16 residues. V lost 1 base and J lost 1; bases outside the gene matches: 8. CDR1 and CDR2 (germline): GTSNPN, SVGIG (reference sequence). Patients in Seattle were enrolled during active infection, then followed longitudinally. Per the original data handling: Nucleated cell number was recorded as an estimate derived from reference gene primer amplification. Libraries were prepared by immunoSEQ multiplex PCR; TCRdb keeps only in-frame clonotypes and omits some of them. V, J and clone size reflect that table, while D and trimming were determined from the DNA. Of about 74,000 clones listed, approximately 91% are singletons.

The receptor was derived from a man aged 50-60 years with COVID-19, enrolled during active disease. The sequencing sample was made of peripheral blood. The chain employs TRBV30 and TRBJ2-7; 9 positions match TRBD2. The CDR3 is CAWSGAGGRASYEQYF. The CDR3 DNA reads TGTGCCTGGAGTGGGGCGGGAGGGCGCGCATCCTACGAGCAGTACTTC.